This T cell receptor (beta chain) was sequenced for a study of CD8+ T cells in alopecia areata. Study-wide background: Tofacitinib administration to treated patients was oral, at 5 to 10 mg twice daily.

The sequencing template was cDNA reverse transcribed from extracted RNA. Only in-frame clones appear in the TCRdb table, and some are missing; sequencing was by immunoSEQ multiplex PCR. The sample includes 150,000 to 200,000 clones, less than 75% seen only once; the top ten take roughly 11%. As for this clone: The antigen is unknown.

Points from the study as a whole: Scalp data also include sequences from resident alphabeta T cells of normal skin. Relative to mice, TCR sharing across patients was less clear, a difference possibly HLA-related.

Researchers picked out CD4+ and CD8+ T cells from PBMCs by sorting. The receptor's source is a human donor with alopecia areata. The material was CD8+ T cells sorted from blood, obtained at week 0.

The DNA of the CDR3 is TGTGCCAGCAGCCCCCGGACTAGCGGGGAGCTGTTTTTT. Its protein product is CASSPRTSGELFF. The chain links TRBV7-7 to TRBJ2-2, with 7 bases identical to TRBD2. The V and J ends lost 5 bases and 7 bases, in that order; junction bases with no gene match: 4. The CDR3 loop spans 13 amino acids. In germline, CDR1 is SSHAT, CDR2 FNYEAQ (reference sequence).